The subject of this entry is one T cell receptor (beta chain). These data are taken from a study of tumor-infiltrating lymphocytes in oesophageal squamous cell carcinoma. The CDR3 is 17 amino acids. Germline V lookup: CDR1 KGHSH, CDR2 LQKENI. Losses at the gene ends were 2 bases for V and 4 bases for J; bases not matched to a gene: 12. TCRdb redid the calling of the PCR reads with MiXCR, one entry per CDR3 protein. The data show some 22,000 distinct CDR3 sequences, 36% seen once. This receptor was obtained from a male donor with esophageal squamous cell carcinoma. This chain connects TRBV18 to TRBJ2-5, with TRBD1 matching 8 bases. The specimen was esophageal tumor tissue. The CDR3 loop is CASSPSESGGSLETQYF. In DNA form, the CDR3 reads TGTGCCAGCTCACCAAGCGAGTCAGGGGGCTCATTAGAGACCCAGTACTTC.